This T cell receptor (beta chain) is drawn from a study of response to subunit inactivated influenza vaccine. Notes on the study in general: Few new T cells, the authors suggested, are recruited by each seasonal influenza vaccination.

One entry per CDR3 protein, called by TCRdb with MiXCR from the RT-PCR reads. The sample includes around 520,000 distinct CDR3 sequences, about 12% of them seen just once. The CDR3 has 14 amino acids. V was pared by 2 bases and J by 4 bases, with 9 bases between. Germline CDR1 and CDR2: SGHVS and FNYEAQ. This clonotype has a handful of counts. The antigen is undetermined. Sequenced material: PBMCs from blood, taken on the day of vaccination. This TCR was recovered from a man in his fifties or sixties who received an inactivated influenza vaccine. The V gene is TRBV7-6, the J gene TRBJ2-1; D ambiguous. CDR3 in amino acids: CASSLTSLYNEQFF. The CDR3 coding sequence is TGTGCCAGCAGCTTAACCTCCCTATACAATGAGCAGTTCTTC.